A single T cell receptor beta chain is shown here with its context. One end of the junction does not line up with germline, which may come from a read error. Patients chosen for sequencing had CD8+CD57+ cells that had expanded, as shown by flow cytometry. Blood was sampled before the patients had received any therapy. This sample stems from a study of CD8+CD57+ T cells in acquired aplastic anemia. The germline gives CDR1 SGHVS, CDR2 FQNEAQ. The CDR3 loop spans 17 amino acids. Template material for TCR beta VDJ and CDR3 profiling consisted of genomic DNA. A single record per CDR3 protein comes from TCRdb applying MiXCR to the reads. The sample includes roughly 160,000 distinct CDR3 sequences, around 75% seen only once; the top ten take about 50%.

The specimen sequenced was sorted CD4+, CD8+, or CD8+CD57+ T cells (not recorded which) from PBMCs. This clonotype was sampled from a human donor with aplastic anemia. This chain links TRBV7-8 with TRBJ2-5, with a tentative D call TRBD2 (5 bases). This chain's CDR3 is CASSLALDGRYNETQYF. The CDR3, as DNA: TGCGCCAGCAGCTTAGCGCTCGATGGACGTTACAATGAGACCCAGTACTTC. Full variable domain (remainder filled in from reference TRBV7-8 and TRBJ2-5): GAGVSQSPRYKVAKRGQDVALRCDPISGHVSLFWYQQALGQGPEFLTYFQNEAQLDKSGLPSDRFFAERPEGSVSTLKIQRTQQEDSAVYLCASSLALDGRYNETQYFGPGTRLLVL.